The 9 T cell receptor beta chains in this list originate from one sample, sequenced in a study of T cell clones after liver transplantation. Here immunoSEQ multiplex PCR was the method, and the copy in TCRdb shows in-frame clones only, minus some. The sample shows about 74,000 clones, about four fifths of them seen only once. The specimen was CD4+ T cells from blood, collected before liver transplant. All receptors derive from a human donor who received a liver transplant.

The chain is built from TRBV29-1 and TRBJ2-4; D may be TRBD1 or TRBD2 (5 bases each). In germline, CDR1 is SQVTM, CDR2 ANQGSEA. Trimming took off 8 bases at V and 0 bases at J, with 11 bases between the two ends. There are 13 residues in the CDR3. The CDR3 sequence: CSTRDLAKNIQYF. CDR3 DNA: TGCAGCACCCGGGACCTAGCCAAAAACATTCAGTACTTC.

For the CDR3, the DNA is TGTGCCAGCAGTGCGGGGGGACATCCGAATGGCTACACCTTC. Translated: CASSAGGHPNGYTF. The chain links TRBV27 to TRBJ1-2; D possibly corresponds to TRBD1 (6 bases). The CDR3 contains 14 residues. Germline CDR1 MNHEY, CDR2 SMNVEV (reference sequence). The ends were cut back, 5 bases at V and 6 bases at J, with 16 bases in the middle.

This clone was counted a single time. The chain uses TRBV15 and TRBJ2-7; TRBD1 might be the D (6 bases). The V end lost 6 bases, the J end lost 6 bases, and 15 bases lay between the germline ends. The V gene's germline CDR1 is LNHNV and CDR2 YYDKDF (reference sequence). This CDR3 is 13 amino acids long. DNA of the CDR3: TGTGCCACCAGGGAAGGGACAATAAGCGAGCAGTACTTC. Encoded protein: CATREGTISEQYF. The whole variable domain, remainder taken from reference TRBV15 and TRBJ2-7, is DAMVIQNPRYQVTQFGKPVTLSCSQTLNHNVMYWYQQKSSQAPKLLFHYYDKDFNNEADTPDNFQSRRPNTSFCFLDIRSPGLGDTAMYLCATREGTISEQYFGPGTRLTVT.

The chain links TRBV7-2 to TRBJ2-1; 10 bases map to TRBD2. Germline V lookup: CDR1 SGHTA, CDR2 FQGNSA. This CDR3 spans 17 amino acids. The junction had 12 bases not matched to a gene; V was cut back by 6 bases and J by 4 bases. The CDR3 spells CASRREASGGSYNEQFF. In nucleotides, the CDR3 is TGTGCCAGCAGGAGGGAGGCTAGCGGGGGAAGTTACAATGAGCAGTTCTTC.

V is TRBV28 and J is TRBJ1-5; D may be TRBD1 (6 bases). The CDR3 length is 15 residues. Germline loops: CDR1 MDHEN, CDR2 SYDVKM. V was cut by 4 bases and J by 2 bases, with 12 bases left in between. The CDR3 reads CASSSTGSGNQPQHF. CDR3 in DNA: TGTGCCAGCAGTTCAACAGGGTCGGGCAATCAGCCCCAGCATTTT.

This clone has just one count. The genes are TRBV11-1 and TRBJ1-1; D is unresolved. CDR1 is SGHAT, CDR2 FQDESV, per germline (reference sequence). The CDR3 is made up of 14 amino acids. V lost 2 bases, J lost 1 base, and 8 bases lay in between. The CDR3 sequence is CASSLQRRNTEAFF. DNA of the CDR3: TGTGCCAGCAGCTTACAGCGAAGGAACACTGAAGCTTTCTTT.

The V call is TRBV4-1, the J call TRBJ2-7; TRBD2 matches at 8 bases. Germline trimming cut 2 bases from V and 0 bases from J; bases unmatched to any gene: 0. The CDR3 totals 14 residues. Germline-derived CDR1 and CDR2 are MGHRA and YSYEKL. The CDR3: CASSQTSGSYEQYF. DNA of the CDR3: TGCGCCAGCAGCCAAACTAGCGGCTCCTACGAGCAGTACTTC.

This chain joins TRBV5-1 and TRBJ2-1; 11 bases agree with TRBD1. J lost 3 bases, V lost 0 bases, and 2 bases had no gene match. From germline, CDR1 is SGHRS and CDR2 YFSETQ. This CDR3 contains 16 residues. In nucleotides, the CDR3 is TGCGCCAGCAGCTTGGGAGGGACAGGGGGCTACAATGAGCAGTTCTTC. Its translation is CASSLGGTGGYNEQFF.

This clone was detected a few times. CDR3 amino acids: CASSEQETQYF. Here the CDR3 DNA reads TGCGCCAGCAGCGAACAAGAGACCCAGTACTTC. The chain recombines TRBV5-1 with TRBJ2-5; no clear D. The CDR3 is 11 amino acids. Germline CDR1 is SGHRS and CDR2 is YFSETQ. V was pared by 4 bases and J by 2 bases, with 3 bases between.